The following is a T cell receptor beta chain sequence with its context. This sample was taken from a study of PD-1 blockade in mismatch repair-deficient tumors. The V and J ends lost 5 bases and 4 bases respectively, with 18 bases between them. The CDR3 is 16 residues long. Germline V gene data show CDR1 as MNHEY and CDR2 as SMNVEV (reference sequence). The assay was immunoSEQ multiplex PCR, and TCRdb's table has in-frame clones only and misses some. Of around 100,000 clones in the sample, about four fifths were seen once. The clonotype comes from an adult with mismatch repair-deficient cancer. The gene calls are TRBV27 and TRBJ2-1; perhaps TRBD2 as D (6 bases). The source material was peripheral blood, sampled approximately 35 weeks after starting pembrolizumab. CDR3: CASSPPASALYNEQFF. The CDR3, as DNA: TGTGCCAGCAGTCCGCCGGCTAGCGCCCTATACAATGAGCAGTTCTTC.